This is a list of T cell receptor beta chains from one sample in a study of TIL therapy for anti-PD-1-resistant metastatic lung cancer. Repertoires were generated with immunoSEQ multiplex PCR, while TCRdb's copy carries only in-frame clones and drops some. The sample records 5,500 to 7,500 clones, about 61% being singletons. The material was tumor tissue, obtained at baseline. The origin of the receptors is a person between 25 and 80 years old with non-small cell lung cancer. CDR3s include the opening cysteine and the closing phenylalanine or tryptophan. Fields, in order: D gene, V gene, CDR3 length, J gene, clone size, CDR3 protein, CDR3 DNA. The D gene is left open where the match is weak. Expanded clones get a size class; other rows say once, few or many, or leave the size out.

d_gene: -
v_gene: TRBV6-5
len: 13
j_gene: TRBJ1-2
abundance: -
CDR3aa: CASSYSPNYGYTF
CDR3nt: TGTGCCAGCAGTTACTCTCCTAACTATGGCTACACCTTC

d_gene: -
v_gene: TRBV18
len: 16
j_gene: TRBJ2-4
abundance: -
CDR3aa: CASSPPTRGGGNIQYF
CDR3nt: TGTGCCAGCTCACCACCGACTCGGGGAGGAGGAAACATTCAGTACTTC

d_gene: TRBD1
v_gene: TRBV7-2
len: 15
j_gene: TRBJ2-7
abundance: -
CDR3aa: CASSSPGTGSYEQYF
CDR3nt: TGTGCCAGCAGCTCCCCCGGGACAGGGTCCTACGAGCAGTACTTC

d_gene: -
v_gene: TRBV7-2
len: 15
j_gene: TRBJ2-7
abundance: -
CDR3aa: CASSLTSSLPYEQYF
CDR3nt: TGTGCCAGCAGCTTAACGAGTTCTTTACCCTACGAGCAGTACTTC

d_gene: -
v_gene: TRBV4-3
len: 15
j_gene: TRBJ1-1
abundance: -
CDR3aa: CASSQEMGHGARAFF
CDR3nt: TGCGCCAGCAGCCAAGAAATGGGACACGGGGCCCGAGCTTTCTTT

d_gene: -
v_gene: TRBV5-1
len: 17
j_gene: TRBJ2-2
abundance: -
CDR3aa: CASSWGPGPRGTGELFF
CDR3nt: TGCGCCAGCAGCTGGGGGCCGGGACCCCGGGGAACCGGGGAGCTGTTTTTT

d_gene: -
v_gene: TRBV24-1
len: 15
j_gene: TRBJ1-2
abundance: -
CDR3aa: CATSDPTKGFGGYTF
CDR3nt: TGTGCCACCAGTGATCCCACGAAAGGGTTTGGGGGCTACACCTTC

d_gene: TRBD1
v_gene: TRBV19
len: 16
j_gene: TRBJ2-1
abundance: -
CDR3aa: CASSLIGDRDDNEQFF
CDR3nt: TGTGCCAGTAGTCTTATAGGGGACAGGGACGACAATGAGCAGTTCTTC

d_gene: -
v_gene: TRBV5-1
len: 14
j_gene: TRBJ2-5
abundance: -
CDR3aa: CASSQLDSQETQYF
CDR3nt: TGCGCCAGCAGCCAACTTGACAGCCAAGAGACCCAGTACTTC

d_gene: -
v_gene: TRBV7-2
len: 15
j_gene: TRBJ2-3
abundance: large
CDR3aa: CASSLESFTADTQYF
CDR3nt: TGTGCCAGCAGCTTAGAGTCTTTCACGGCAGATACGCAGTATTTT

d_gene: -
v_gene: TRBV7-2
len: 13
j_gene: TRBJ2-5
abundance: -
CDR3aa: CASSPGEWETQYF
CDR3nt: TGTGCCAGCAGTCCAGGGGAGTGGGAGACCCAGTACTTC

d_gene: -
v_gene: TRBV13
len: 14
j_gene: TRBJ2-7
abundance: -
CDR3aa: CASRPLQSPYEQYF
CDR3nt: TGTGCCAGCCGCCCTCTACAGTCCCCCTACGAGCAGTACTTC

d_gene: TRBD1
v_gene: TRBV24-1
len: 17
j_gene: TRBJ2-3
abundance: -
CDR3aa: CATQTGGMEWDTDTQYF
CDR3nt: TGTGCCACCCAAACAGGGGGCATGGAGTGGGACACAGATACGCAGTATTTT

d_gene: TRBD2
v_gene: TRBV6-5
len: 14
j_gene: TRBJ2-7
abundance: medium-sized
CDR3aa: CASSYRLGGDEQYF
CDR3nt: TGTGCCAGCAGTTACAGGCTGGGAGGGGACGAGCAGTACTTC

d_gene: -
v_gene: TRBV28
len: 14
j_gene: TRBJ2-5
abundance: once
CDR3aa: CASRLPGAQETQYF
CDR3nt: TGTGCCAGCAGATTACCGGGGGCCCAAGAGACCCAGTACTTC

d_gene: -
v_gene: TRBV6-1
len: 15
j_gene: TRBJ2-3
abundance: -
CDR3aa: CASREAGLGTDTQYF
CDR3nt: TGTGCCAGCAGGGAAGCGGGCCTGGGCACAGATACGCAGTATTTT

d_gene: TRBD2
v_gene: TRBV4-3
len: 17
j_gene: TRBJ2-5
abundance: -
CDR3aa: CASSQDLGGTGQETQYF
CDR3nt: TGCGCCAGCAGCCAAGATTTGGGGGGGACTGGCCAAGAGACCCAGTACTTC

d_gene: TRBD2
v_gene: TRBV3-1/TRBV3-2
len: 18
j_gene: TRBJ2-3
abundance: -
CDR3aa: CASSQARISGRTGDTQYF
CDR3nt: TGTGCCAGCAGCCAAGCGAGAATTAGCGGGAGGACGGGAGATACGCAGTATTTT

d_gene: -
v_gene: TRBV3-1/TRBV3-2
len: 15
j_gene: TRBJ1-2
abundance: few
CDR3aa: CASSQDRRGGHGYTF
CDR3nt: TGTGCCAGCAGCCAAGACAGGAGGGGGGGGCATGGCTACACCTTC

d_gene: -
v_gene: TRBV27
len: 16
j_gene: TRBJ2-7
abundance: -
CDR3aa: CASSLSGQGGFYEQYF
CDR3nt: TGTGCCAGCAGTTTATCAGGGCAGGGAGGTTTCTACGAGCAGTACTTC

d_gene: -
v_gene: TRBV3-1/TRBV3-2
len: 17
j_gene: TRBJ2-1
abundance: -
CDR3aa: CASSQEVPRGTYNEQFF
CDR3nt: TGTGCCAGCAGCCAAGAGGTCCCCCGGGGCACTTACAATGAGCAGTTCTTC

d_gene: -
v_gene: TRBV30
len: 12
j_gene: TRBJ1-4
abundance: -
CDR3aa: CAWGTGGRKLFF
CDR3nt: TGTGCCTGGGGCACGGGGGGGAGGAAACTGTTTTTT

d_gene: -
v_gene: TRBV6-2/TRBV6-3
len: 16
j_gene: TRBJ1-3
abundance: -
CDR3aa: CASSYFRRNSGNTIYF
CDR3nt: TGTGCCAGCAGTTACTTTCGGAGAAACTCTGGAAACACCATATATTTT

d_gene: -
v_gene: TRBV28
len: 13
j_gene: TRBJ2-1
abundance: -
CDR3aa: CASMWATWDEQFF
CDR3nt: TGTGCCAGCATGTGGGCCACGTGGGATGAGCAGTTCTTC

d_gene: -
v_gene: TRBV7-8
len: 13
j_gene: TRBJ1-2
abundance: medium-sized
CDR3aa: CATSLGSLRGYTF
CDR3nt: TGTGCCACCTCGTTGGGGAGCCTAAGGGGCTACACCTTC

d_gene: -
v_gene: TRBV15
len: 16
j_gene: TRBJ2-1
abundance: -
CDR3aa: CATSGPSGPQDDEQFF
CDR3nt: TGTGCCACCAGCGGACCCTCGGGACCTCAGGACGATGAGCAGTTCTTC

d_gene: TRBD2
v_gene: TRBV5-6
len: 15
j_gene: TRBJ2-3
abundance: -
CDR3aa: CASSPQRGSTDTQYF
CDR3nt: TGTGCCAGCAGCCCCCAGCGGGGTAGCACAGATACGCAGTATTTT

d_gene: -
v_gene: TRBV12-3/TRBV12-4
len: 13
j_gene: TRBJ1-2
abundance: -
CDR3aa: CASRGDSNYGYTF
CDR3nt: TGTGCCAGCAGGGGGGATTCTAACTATGGCTACACCTTC

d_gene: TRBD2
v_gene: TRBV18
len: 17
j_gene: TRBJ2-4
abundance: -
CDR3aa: CASSRTTGGVAKNIQYF
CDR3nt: TGTGCCAGCTCACGTACGACGGGAGGGGTCGCCAAAAACATTCAGTACTTC

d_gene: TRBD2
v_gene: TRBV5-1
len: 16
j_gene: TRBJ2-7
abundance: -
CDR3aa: CASSPGLAMSSYEQYF
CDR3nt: TGCGCCAGCAGCCCCGGACTAGCGATGAGCTCCTACGAGCAGTACTTC

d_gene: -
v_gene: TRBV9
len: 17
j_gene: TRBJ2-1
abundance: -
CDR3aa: CASSVAGGDRGWNEQFF
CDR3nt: TGTGCCAGCAGCGTAGCGGGGGGCGACAGGGGATGGAATGAGCAGTTCTTC

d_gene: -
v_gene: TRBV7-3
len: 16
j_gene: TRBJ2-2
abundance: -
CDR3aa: CASSPQSSENTGELFF
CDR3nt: TGTGCCAGCAGCCCCCAGTCTAGCGAGAACACCGGGGAGCTGTTTTTT

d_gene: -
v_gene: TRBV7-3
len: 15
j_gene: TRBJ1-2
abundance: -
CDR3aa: CASSLGLGLNYGYTF
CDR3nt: TGTGCCAGCAGCTTAGGGTTAGGGCTTAACTATGGCTACACCTTC

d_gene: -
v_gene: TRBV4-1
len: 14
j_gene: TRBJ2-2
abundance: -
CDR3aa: CASSQVVLTGELFF
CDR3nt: TGCGCCAGCAGCCAAGTTGTCCTCACCGGGGAGCTGTTTTTT

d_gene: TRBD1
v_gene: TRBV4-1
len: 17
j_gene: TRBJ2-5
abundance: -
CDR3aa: CASSQDPPHTGEETQYF
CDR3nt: TGCGCCAGCAGCCAAGACCCCCCTCACACAGGGGAAGAGACCCAGTACTTC

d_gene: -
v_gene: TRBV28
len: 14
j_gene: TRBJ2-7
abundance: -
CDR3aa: CAWSGQGNSYEQYF
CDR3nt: TGTGCCTGGTCGGGGCAGGGGAATTCCTACGAGCAGTACTTC

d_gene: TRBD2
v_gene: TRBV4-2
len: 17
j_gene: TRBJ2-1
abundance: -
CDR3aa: CASSQDMTSGSYNEQFF
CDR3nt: TGTGCCAGCAGCCAAGATATGACTAGCGGCTCCTACAATGAGCAGTTCTTC

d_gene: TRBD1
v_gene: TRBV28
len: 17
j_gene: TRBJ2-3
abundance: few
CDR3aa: CASSPGTGFGQTDTQYF
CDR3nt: TGTGCCAGCAGTCCAGGGACAGGGTTCGGGCAGACAGATACGCAGTATTTT

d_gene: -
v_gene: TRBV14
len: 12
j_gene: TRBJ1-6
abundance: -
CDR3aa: CASSQTNSPLHF
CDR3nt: TGTGCCAGCAGCCAAACCAATTCACCCCTCCACTTT

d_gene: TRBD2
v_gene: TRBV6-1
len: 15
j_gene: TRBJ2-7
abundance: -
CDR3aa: CASSELAGGPYEQYF
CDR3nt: TGTGCCAGCAGTGAACTAGCGGGGGGGCCCTACGAGCAGTACTTC

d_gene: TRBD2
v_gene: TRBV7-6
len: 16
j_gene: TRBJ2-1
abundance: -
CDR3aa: CASSMGSGISYNEQFF
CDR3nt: TGTGCCAGCAGCATGGGAAGCGGGATCTCCTACAATGAGCAGTTCTTC

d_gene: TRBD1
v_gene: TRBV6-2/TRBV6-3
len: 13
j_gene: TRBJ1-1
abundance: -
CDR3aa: CASSPQGKTEAFF
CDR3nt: TGTGCCAGCAGCCCACAGGGGAAGACTGAAGCTTTCTTT

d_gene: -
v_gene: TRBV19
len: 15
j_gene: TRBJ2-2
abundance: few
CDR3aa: CASSIDRGVARELFF
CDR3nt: TGTGCCAGTAGTATAGACAGGGGCGTAGCCCGGGAGCTGTTTTTT